This is a list of T cell receptor beta chains from one sample in a study of regulatory and conventional T cells in RAG deficiency. TCRdb's table, derived via immunoSEQ multiplex PCR, lists solely in-frame clones and lacks some. The sample records about 9,500 clones, about 90% being singletons. These same records also appear under a second study, on regulatory T cells.

Sequenced sample: Tregs sorted from blood. All receptors come from a human donor in good health. Both conserved end residues are part of each CDR3. A D gene is named only where the DNA matches it firmly. Size values are once, few and many counts, or a class for expanded clones, and some rows have none.

d_gene: -; len: 16; j_gene: TRBJ1-5; v_gene: TRBV19; abundance: -; CDR3aa: CASSIVRILSNQPQHF; CDR3nt: TGTGCCAGTAGTATAGTAAGGATACTTAGCAATCAGCCCCAGCATTTT
d_gene: -; len: 15; j_gene: TRBJ1-2; v_gene: TRBV27; abundance: -; CDR3aa: CASSTRGRSGESYTF; CDR3nt: TGTGCCAGCAGTACCAGGGGACGGTCCGGGGAGAGCTACACCTTC
d_gene: -; len: 14; j_gene: TRBJ1-1; v_gene: TRBV27; abundance: -; CDR3aa: CASRGQTMNTEAFF; CDR3nt: TGTGCCAGCAGGGGGCAGACCATGAACACTGAAGCTTTCTTT
d_gene: TRBD1; len: 14; j_gene: TRBJ1-1; v_gene: TRBV2; abundance: -; CDR3aa: CASSLTGTNTEAFF; CDR3nt: TGTGCCAGCAGTTTGACAGGGACAAACACTGAAGCTTTCTTT
d_gene: TRBD1; len: 15; j_gene: TRBJ2-2; v_gene: TRBV2; abundance: -; CDR3aa: CASSGDTTGEGELFF; CDR3nt: TGTGCCAGCAGTGGGGACACCACAGGGGAGGGGGAGCTGTTTTTT
d_gene: -; len: 15; j_gene: TRBJ1-1; v_gene: TRBV27; abundance: -; CDR3aa: CASSFQGSTNTEAFF; CDR3nt: TGTGCCAGCAGTTTCCAGGGATCTACGAACACTGAAGCTTTCTTT
d_gene: -; len: 15; j_gene: TRBJ1-2; v_gene: TRBV6-5; abundance: few; CDR3aa: CASSFSVGDHYGYTF; CDR3nt: TGTGCCAGCAGTTTCTCCGTGGGGGATCACTATGGCTACACCTTC
d_gene: -; len: 16; j_gene: TRBJ1-2; v_gene: TRBV5-4; abundance: -; CDR3aa: CASCPRLPGKTYGYTF; CDR3nt: TGTGCCAGCTGCCCTCGCTTACCAGGAAAGACCTATGGCTACACCTTC
d_gene: TRBD1; len: 14; j_gene: TRBJ2-4; v_gene: TRBV6-1; abundance: -; CDR3aa: CASSLDRELSIQYF; CDR3nt: TGTGCCAGCAGTCTTGACAGGGAATTATCCATTCAGTACTTC
d_gene: -; len: 15; j_gene: TRBJ1-2; v_gene: TRBV27; abundance: -; CDR3aa: CASSLGWDRDYGYTF; CDR3nt: TGTGCCAGCAGTTTAGGGTGGGATCGGGACTATGGCTACACCTTC
d_gene: -; len: 13; j_gene: TRBJ1-1; v_gene: TRBV7-7; abundance: -; CDR3aa: CASSLGANTEAFF; CDR3nt: TGTGCTAGCAGCCTCGGGGCGAACACTGAAGCTTTCTTT
d_gene: -; len: 16; j_gene: TRBJ2-4; v_gene: TRBV5-8; abundance: -; CDR3aa: CASSRRDPWDKNIQYF; CDR3nt: TGTGCCAGCAGCCGCCGGGACCCCTGGGACAAAAACATTCAGTACTTC
d_gene: -; len: 15; j_gene: TRBJ1-5; v_gene: TRBV2; abundance: once; CDR3aa: CASSIEGGYNQPQHF; CDR3nt: TGTGCCAGCAGTATCGAGGGGGGCTACAATCAGCCCCAGCATTTT
d_gene: TRBD1; len: 16; j_gene: TRBJ2-5; v_gene: TRBV5-4; abundance: -; CDR3aa: CASSLGLGQGGETQYF; CDR3nt: TGTGCCAGCAGCTTGGGTCTCGGACAGGGCGGGGAGACCCAGTACTTC
d_gene: -; len: 16; j_gene: TRBJ2-1; v_gene: TRBV6-5; abundance: -; CDR3aa: CASSYSSLHSYNEQFF; CDR3nt: TGTGCCAGCAGTTACTCGAGTCTTCACTCCTACAATGAGCAGTTCTTC
d_gene: -; len: 15; j_gene: TRBJ1-2; v_gene: TRBV5-1; abundance: once; CDR3aa: CASSLSGVGNYGYTF; CDR3nt: TGCGCCAGCAGCTTGTCGGGGGTAGGCAACTATGGCTACACCTTC
d_gene: TRBD1; len: 14; j_gene: TRBJ2-3; v_gene: TRBV19; abundance: once; CDR3aa: CAAGPTGVTDTQYF; CDR3nt: TGTGCCGCCGGGCCCACAGGGGTCACAGATACGCAGTATTTT
d_gene: -; len: 17; j_gene: TRBJ2-6; v_gene: TRBV7-3; abundance: -; CDR3aa: CASSPSPGGSGANVLTF; CDR3nt: TGTGCCAGCAGCCCTAGCCCTGGGGGCTCTGGGGCCAACGTCCTGACTTTC
d_gene: -; len: 12; j_gene: TRBJ1-5; v_gene: TRBV7-9; abundance: -; CDR3aa: CASTDNNQPQHF; CDR3nt: TGTGCCAGCACCGACAACAATCAGCCCCAGCATTTT
d_gene: TRBD1; len: 16; j_gene: TRBJ1-3; v_gene: TRBV9; abundance: -; CDR3aa: CASSPRTGMPGNTIYF; CDR3nt: TGTGCCAGCAGCCCAAGGACAGGGATGCCTGGAAACACCATATATTTT
d_gene: -; len: 14; j_gene: TRBJ2-1; v_gene: TRBV11-2; abundance: once; CDR3aa: CASSFRGGWNEQFF; CDR3nt: TGTGCCAGCAGCTTTCGGGGTGGGTGGAATGAGCAGTTCTTC
d_gene: -; len: 18; j_gene: TRBJ1-5; v_gene: TRBV25-1; abundance: -; CDR3aa: CASSENRPGTLFNQPQHF; CDR3nt: TGTGCCAGCAGTGAGAACCGCCCCGGGACTTTGTTCAATCAGCCCCAGCATTTT
d_gene: -; len: 13; j_gene: TRBJ1-4; v_gene: TRBV19; abundance: -; CDR3aa: CASMETPYEKLFF; CDR3nt: TGTGCCAGTATGGAGACACCCTATGAAAAACTGTTTTTT
d_gene: TRBD1; len: 15; j_gene: TRBJ2-5; v_gene: TRBV14; abundance: -; CDR3aa: CASSQGRTGQETQYF; CDR3nt: TGTGCCAGCAGCCAAGGAAGGACAGGTCAAGAGACCCAGTACTTC
d_gene: -; len: 14; j_gene: TRBJ2-2; v_gene: TRBV9; abundance: -; CDR3aa: CASSVGGVTGELFF; CDR3nt: TGTGCCAGCAGCGTAGGTGGGGTCACCGGGGAGCTGTTTTTT
d_gene: TRBD2; len: 15; j_gene: TRBJ2-1; v_gene: TRBV4-1; abundance: few; CDR3aa: CASSQGTSGNNEQFF; CDR3nt: TGCGCCAGCAGCCAAGGGACTAGCGGGAACAATGAGCAGTTCTTC
d_gene: TRBD1; len: 13; j_gene: TRBJ1-1; v_gene: TRBV19; abundance: few; CDR3aa: CASTQDRDTEAFF; CDR3nt: TGTGCCAGTACCCAGGACAGGGACACTGAAGCTTTCTTT
d_gene: -; len: 15; j_gene: TRBJ2-3; v_gene: TRBV7-6; abundance: -; CDR3aa: CASSSRQGLTDTQYF; CDR3nt: TGTGCCAGCAGTTCCCGACAGGGACTCACAGATACGCAGTATTTT
d_gene: -; len: 14; j_gene: TRBJ2-7; v_gene: TRBV7-8; abundance: -; CDR3aa: CASSPRQVGGEQYF; CDR3nt: TGTGCCAGCAGCCCGAGACAGGTAGGGGGGGAGCAGTACTTC
d_gene: -; len: 16; j_gene: TRBJ1-6; v_gene: TRBV30; abundance: few; CDR3aa: CAWSRMGSSYNSPLHF; CDR3nt: TGTGCCTGGAGCCGTATGGGAAGCTCCTATAATTCACCCCTCCACTTT
d_gene: -; len: 17; j_gene: TRBJ2-1; v_gene: TRBV11-2; abundance: -; CDR3aa: CASSRRLGSSLWNEQFF; CDR3nt: TGTGCCAGCAGCCGAAGACTGGGGTCTAGCCTATGGAATGAGCAGTTCTTC
d_gene: -; len: 17; j_gene: TRBJ2-5; v_gene: TRBV7-9; abundance: -; CDR3aa: CASSLSPDGRYQETQYF; CDR3nt: TGTGCCAGCAGCTTATCCCCTGACGGCAGATACCAAGAGACCCAGTACTTC
d_gene: -; len: 16; j_gene: TRBJ2-4; v_gene: TRBV4-2; abundance: -; CDR3aa: CASSPGGWLAKNIQYF; CDR3nt: TGTGCCAGCAGCCCGGGCGGGTGGTTAGCCAAAAACATTCAGTACTTC
d_gene: -; len: 17; j_gene: TRBJ1-1; v_gene: TRBV18; abundance: -; CDR3aa: CASSPPGRHNSNTEAFF; CDR3nt: TGTGCCAGCTCACCCCCAGGCCGACACAATTCGAACACTGAAGCTTTCTTT
d_gene: -; len: 17; j_gene: TRBJ2-7; v_gene: TRBV7-8; abundance: few; CDR3aa: CASSLVMSRADSYEQYF; CDR3nt: TGTGCCAGCAGCTTAGTAATGAGCAGGGCCGATTCCTACGAGCAGTACTTC
d_gene: -; len: 14; j_gene: TRBJ1-4; v_gene: TRBV2; abundance: -; CDR3aa: CASSIGLSLEKLFF; CDR3nt: TGTGCCAGCAGCATAGGGTTGTCCCTAGAAAAACTGTTTTTT
d_gene: -; len: 12; j_gene: TRBJ1-1; v_gene: TRBV6-1; abundance: -; CDR3aa: CASRDPGTEAFF; CDR3nt: TGTGCCAGCAGAGATCCGGGGACTGAAGCTTTCTTT
d_gene: -; len: 16; j_gene: TRBJ2-1; v_gene: TRBV15; abundance: once; CDR3aa: CATSRDRGTLGRGQFF; CDR3nt: TGTGCCACCAGCAGAGATCGTGGAACCCTCGGAAGGGGGCAGTTCTTC
d_gene: -; len: 13; j_gene: TRBJ1-1; v_gene: TRBV7-9; abundance: -; CDR3aa: CASSLGDNTEAFF; CDR3nt: TGTGCCAGCAGCCTTGGCGATAACACTGAAGCTTTCTTT